This T cell receptor beta chain was sequenced during a study of T cell clones after liver transplantation. Study context: TCRbeta sequencing after a pre-transplant mixed lymphocyte reaction identified graft-donor-reactive clones, later tracked in post-transplant blood.

Sequencing was performed with immunoSEQ multiplex PCR; in TCRdb, only in-frame clones are kept and a portion is missing. Among more than 75,000 clones listed, 65% to 85% were seen once. Study conclusions and caveats: Graft donor-reactive T cells possibly entered the graft instead of undergoing deletion. Compared with third party-reactive sequences, donor-reactive ones declined more, independent of withdrawal success.

Of note for this clone: No antigen is known for it.

Looked up from germline, CDR1 is SGHVS and CDR2 is FNYEAQ. CDR3 length: 14 residues. The V end lost 5 bases, the J end lost 1 base, and 9 bases lay between the germline ends. Sequenced material: CD4+ T cells from blood, taken almost 47 months after liver transplant. The V and J genes are TRBV7-6 and TRBJ1-5; D gene unclear. The TCR comes from a human patient who received a liver transplant. Some T cells may trace back to the graft donor. The CDR3 here is CASSPQFSNQPQHF. The CDR3 nucleotides read TGTGCCAGCAGCCCCCAGTTCAGCAATCAGCCCCAGCATTTT.